These T cell receptor beta chains were read from a single sample in a study of blood T cell repertoires in COVID-19. TCRdb's copy holds only in-frame clones and misses some; the assay was immunoSEQ multiplex PCR. The sample includes about 150,000 clones, approximately 83% of them seen just once. Sequenced: PBMCs or T cells enriched from blood (not recorded which). The receptors originated from a man between 65 and 85 years old who had been exposed to COVID-19. The CDR3 runs from the conserved cysteine through the conserved F or W. A D gene is named only where the DNA matches it firmly. The size entry is marked missing in some rows and otherwise reads once, few, many or a size class.

v_call: TRBV7-9
j_call: TRBJ1-1
d_call: NA
clone_size: NA
cdr3_nt: TGTGCCAGCACGCCGGGGGACACTGAAGCTTTCTTT
cdr3_aa: CASTPGDTEAFF

v_call: TRBV11-2
j_call: TRBJ2-2
d_call: TRBD2
clone_size: NA
cdr3_nt: TGTGCCAACAGCTTAGTCGCGGGGGATTACACCGGGGAGCTGTTTTTT
cdr3_aa: CANSLVAGDYTGELFF

v_call: TRBV15
j_call: TRBJ2-3
d_call: TRBD2
clone_size: NA
cdr3_nt: TGTGCCACCAGCAGAGATCTCGGCGGGGGGCCCACAGATACGCAGTATTTT
cdr3_aa: CATSRDLGGGPTDTQYF

v_call: TRBV4-2
j_call: TRBJ2-1
d_call: TRBD1
clone_size: NA
cdr3_nt: TGTACCAGCAGCCAAGCGACCACAGGGGTTACCTACAATGAGCAGTTCTTC
cdr3_aa: CTSSQATTGVTYNEQFF

v_call: TRBV28
j_call: TRBJ1-2
d_call: NA
clone_size: NA
cdr3_nt: TGTGCCAGCAGAAGTACAGGATTAAACTATGGCTACACCTTC
cdr3_aa: CASRSTGLNYGYTF

v_call: TRBV19
j_call: TRBJ1-1
d_call: NA
clone_size: NA
cdr3_nt: TGTGCCAGTAGTCCGGGAGGCACGTTGTTAGGGAACACTGAAGCTTTCTTT
cdr3_aa: CASSPGGTLLGNTEAFF

v_call: TRBV19
j_call: TRBJ1-5
d_call: NA
clone_size: NA
cdr3_nt: TGTGCCAGTAGTATAGTGGGAGGCGGCAATCAGCCCCAGCATTTT
cdr3_aa: CASSIVGGGNQPQHF

v_call: TRBV25-1
j_call: TRBJ1-2
d_call: NA
clone_size: NA
cdr3_nt: TGTGCCAGCAGTGATCAGGTCCGTGGCTACACCTTC
cdr3_aa: CASSDQVRGYTF

v_call: TRBV19
j_call: TRBJ1-2
d_call: NA
clone_size: NA
cdr3_nt: TGTGCCAGTAGTCCTCATAAGGGAGAGCCTTCGGTAGGATATGGCTACACCTTC
cdr3_aa: CASSPHKGEPSVGYGYTF

v_call: TRBV29-1
j_call: TRBJ2-2
d_call: NA
clone_size: NA
cdr3_nt: TGCAGCGTTGTTGTCACCACTAACACCGGGGAGCTGTTTTTT
cdr3_aa: CSVVVTTNTGELFF

v_call: TRBV28
j_call: TRBJ2-1
d_call: TRBD2
clone_size: NA
cdr3_nt: TGTGCCAGCAGCGAATCCACGGGACTAGCGGGTTCAAACAATGAGCAGTTCTTC
cdr3_aa: CASSESTGLAGSNNEQFF

v_call: TRBV5-1
j_call: TRBJ2-6
d_call: TRBD2
clone_size: NA
cdr3_nt: TGCGCCAGCAGCTCGGGCGGGGGGTCGCCCCAATCTGGGGCCAACGTCCTGACTTTC
cdr3_aa: CASSSGGGSPQSGANVLTF

v_call: TRBV7-2
j_call: TRBJ1-2
d_call: TRBD1
clone_size: once
cdr3_nt: TGTGCCAGCAGCTCAAGACAGGGGGCGGGCGGCTACACCTTC
cdr3_aa: CASSSRQGAGGYTF

v_call: TRBV3-1/TRBV3-2
j_call: TRBJ1-1
d_call: NA
clone_size: NA
cdr3_nt: TGTGCCAGCAGCTTACAGGGATCGAACACTGAAGCTTTCTTT
cdr3_aa: CASSLQGSNTEAFF

v_call: TRBV28
j_call: TRBJ2-7
d_call: TRBD2
clone_size: NA
cdr3_nt: TGTGCCAGCAGTCGGACTAGCGGGGGGTCCTACGAGCAGTACTTC
cdr3_aa: CASSRTSGGSYEQYF

v_call: TRBV5-1
j_call: TRBJ2-5
d_call: TRBD1
clone_size: NA
cdr3_nt: TGCGCCAGCAGCTTGTTGACAGGGGCCACCCAAGAGACCCAGTACTTC
cdr3_aa: CASSLLTGATQETQYF

v_call: TRBV28
j_call: TRBJ1-5
d_call: TRBD1
clone_size: NA
cdr3_nt: TGTGCCAGCAGTTCCGGACAGGGCTATAGCAATCAGCCCCAGCATTTT
cdr3_aa: CASSSGQGYSNQPQHF

v_call: TRBV9
j_call: TRBJ2-1
d_call: NA
clone_size: NA
cdr3_nt: TGTGCCAGCAGCCCCCAAATGGCGGTAAATGAGCAGTTCTTC
cdr3_aa: CASSPQMAVNEQFF

v_call: TRBV14
j_call: TRBJ1-2
d_call: NA
clone_size: once
cdr3_nt: TGTGCCAGCAGCCAAGATCTAAGACTCGGTTATGGCTACACCTTC
cdr3_aa: CASSQDLRLGYGYTF

v_call: TRBV5-5
j_call: TRBJ2-7
d_call: NA
clone_size: NA
cdr3_nt: TGTGCCAGCACCCGGCCAGGACACAAGTCCTCCTACGAGCAGTACTTC
cdr3_aa: CASTRPGHKSSYEQYF

v_call: TRBV5-4
j_call: TRBJ2-5
d_call: NA
clone_size: NA
cdr3_nt: TGTGCCAGCAGCTTGGGTATTGAGGGAAGCGGGACCCAGTACTTC
cdr3_aa: CASSLGIEGSGTQYF

v_call: TRBV28
j_call: TRBJ2-3
d_call: TRBD2
clone_size: once
cdr3_nt: TGTGCCAGCAAGATGGCCGGCCTAGCGGGAGAAGGGGTTACGCAGTATTTT
cdr3_aa: CASKMAGLAGEGVTQYF

v_call: TRBV30
j_call: TRBJ1-1
d_call: TRBD1
clone_size: NA
cdr3_nt: TGTGCCTGGGGGCAACAGGGGATCCCTGAAGCTTTCTTT
cdr3_aa: CAWGQQGIPEAFF

v_call: TRBV28
j_call: TRBJ2-3
d_call: TRBD2
clone_size: NA
cdr3_nt: TGTGCCAGCAGTTTCCTTAGCGGGCGAGTGAACACAGATACGCAGTATTTT
cdr3_aa: CASSFLSGRVNTDTQYF

v_call: TRBV5-1
j_call: TRBJ1-2
d_call: NA
clone_size: NA
cdr3_nt: TGCGCCAGCAGCACAAGTGGAGATGTCTATGGCTACACCTTC
cdr3_aa: CASSTSGDVYGYTF

v_call: TRBV7-6
j_call: TRBJ2-1
d_call: TRBD2
clone_size: NA
cdr3_nt: TGTGCCAGCAGCCTCGGACTAGCGGGAGAAAATGAGCAGTTCTTC
cdr3_aa: CASSLGLAGENEQFF

v_call: TRBV9
j_call: TRBJ1-5
d_call: NA
clone_size: NA
cdr3_nt: TGTGCCAGCAGCGTAGGGGGAGGTCAAAATCAGCCCCAGCATTTT
cdr3_aa: CASSVGGGQNQPQHF

v_call: TRBV19
j_call: TRBJ2-4
d_call: TRBD1
clone_size: few
cdr3_nt: TGTGCCAGTAGTCCACGGGACAGGTTGAACATTCAGTACTTC
cdr3_aa: CASSPRDRLNIQYF

v_call: TRBV18
j_call: TRBJ1-6
d_call: TRBD1
clone_size: NA
cdr3_nt: TGTGCCAGCTCACCTACCGGGACAGGAAATCTCTCACCCCTCCACTTT
cdr3_aa: CASSPTGTGNLSPLHF

v_call: TRBV3-1/TRBV3-2
j_call: TRBJ2-5
d_call: NA
clone_size: NA
cdr3_nt: TGTGCCAGCAGCTCACAAGAGACCCAGTACTTC
cdr3_aa: CASSSQETQYF

v_call: TRBV14
j_call: TRBJ2-1
d_call: TRBD1
clone_size: few
cdr3_nt: TGTGCCAGCAGCCTTCCATGGACAGGGCGATACCCCAATGAGCAGTTCTTC
cdr3_aa: CASSLPWTGRYPNEQFF

v_call: TRBV2
j_call: TRBJ1-3
d_call: NA
clone_size: once
cdr3_nt: TGTGCCAGCAGTTTCCCAAGTGACAGCTCTGGAAACACCATATATTTT
cdr3_aa: CASSFPSDSSGNTIYF

v_call: TRBV5-1
j_call: TRBJ1-2
d_call: NA
clone_size: NA
cdr3_nt: TGCGCCAGCAGCTGGTCTCCCAGGGAAAGAAGCTATGGCTACACCTTC
cdr3_aa: CASSWSPRERSYGYTF

v_call: TRBV28
j_call: TRBJ2-7
d_call: NA
clone_size: NA
cdr3_nt: TGTGCCGCCCGAAGGGGTACGACCTACGAGCAGTACTTC
cdr3_aa: CAARRGTTYEQYF

v_call: TRBV30
j_call: TRBJ1-2
d_call: NA
clone_size: NA
cdr3_nt: TGTGCCTGGAGTACCGGGCGGGTTGGCTACACCTTC
cdr3_aa: CAWSTGRVGYTF

v_call: TRBV6-5
j_call: TRBJ1-6
d_call: TRBD1
clone_size: NA
cdr3_nt: TGTGCCAGCAGAATTGGACAGGGTCGGTCACCCCTCCACTTT
cdr3_aa: CASRIGQGRSPLHF

v_call: TRBV12-5
j_call: TRBJ1-1
d_call: NA
clone_size: many
cdr3_nt: TGTGCTAGTGGTTTAGGAGGGAACACTGAAGCTTTCTTT
cdr3_aa: CASGLGGNTEAFF

v_call: TRBV30
j_call: TRBJ1-2
d_call: NA
clone_size: NA
cdr3_nt: TGTGCCTGGAGAGTACTGGGTGAAGGGGATGGCTACACCTTC
cdr3_aa: CAWRVLGEGDGYTF

v_call: TRBV27
j_call: TRBJ2-3
d_call: TRBD2
clone_size: NA
cdr3_nt: TGTGCCAGCAGTACAAAATTGGGACTAGCGGGAGATACGCAGTATTTT
cdr3_aa: CASSTKLGLAGDTQYF